This entry concerns a single TCR beta chain. The length of the CDR3 is 13 residues. Trimming shortened V by 4 bases and J by 4 bases, and 10 bases separated the two germline ends. Germline values: CDR1 LGHNA, CDR2 YNFKEQ. The sample belongs to a study of blood T cell repertoires in COVID-19. Study at large: Donors in the United States, Italy and Spain gave samples during acute or convalescent COVID-19.

Profiled with immunoSEQ multiplex PCR; TCRdb holds only in-frame clones, not every one. The table has more than 250,000 clones, approximately 89% seen once. Participants were placed into cohorts based on the clinical history they reported. The chain recombines TRBV4-2 with TRBJ1-2, with a weak D call TRBD1 (5 bases). The sequencing sample was made of PBMCs or T cells enriched from blood (not recorded which). This clonotype originated in a woman in her thirties who had recovered from COVID-19. In nucleotides, the CDR3 is TGTGCCAGCAGCCCCGGGGGGGGCTATGGCTACACCTTC. Residues: CASSPGGGYGYTF.